The 8 T cell receptor beta chains in this list originate from one sample, sequenced in a study of radiation and T cells in renal cell carcinoma. As to time point: blood 4 weeks post-SBRT, at nephrectomy. Treatment noted: 15 Gy SBRT to primary tumor, nephrectomy 4 weeks later. The assay was immunoSEQ multiplex PCR, and TCRdb's table has in-frame clones only and misses some. The table has 120,000 to 150,000 clones, around 88% seen once. This material consisted of blood, taken from a patient whose treatment included radiotherapy and nephrectomy. These receptors were collected from a woman in her forties or fifties with renal cell carcinoma.

V is TRBV15 and J is TRBJ1-4, with TRBD1 as a possible D gene (6 bases). The germline V and J ends were trimmed by 5 bases and 8 bases, with 18 bases remaining between them. CDR3 length: 15 amino acids. Germline V CDR1 and CDR2: LNHNV, YYDKDF (reference sequence). The CDR3 sequence: CATSPGAGVGEKLFF. CDR3 coding DNA: TGTGCCACCAGCCCTGGGGCAGGGGTAGGCGAAAAACTGTTTTTT.

This clone was counted a few times. This chain uses TRBV7-2 with TRBJ1-1, with D maybe TRBD1 (6 bases). The germline gives CDR1 SGHTA, CDR2 FQGNSA. The CDR3 totals 13 residues. The V gene lost 8 bases and the J gene lost 5 bases, with 15 bases spanning the gap. CDR3 residues: CASGAGGLTEAFF. DNA of the CDR3: TGTGCCAGCGGGGCTGGGGGGCTGACTGAAGCTTTCTTT. The whole variable domain, remainder taken from reference TRBV7-2 and TRBJ1-1, is GAGVSQSPSNKVTEKGKDVELRCDPISGHTALYWYRQSLGQGLEFLIYFQGNSAPDKSGLPSDRFSAERTGGSVSTLTIQRTQQEDSAVYLCASGAGGLTEAFFGQGTRLTVV.

The chain links TRBV9 to TRBJ1-4, with D possibly matching TRBD1 (6 bases). Trimming shortened V by 4 bases and J by 4 bases, and 14 bases separated the two germline ends. This CDR3 region has 15 residues. Germline-derived CDR1 and CDR2 are SGDLS and YYNGEE. As DNA, the CDR3 is TGTGCCAGCAGCCCGTCGGGGGGCTTTAATGAAAAACTGTTTTTT. Residues: CASSPSGGFNEKLFF.

This clone was detected many times. This chain uses TRBV28 with TRBJ1-1; possibly TRBD1 for D (6 bases). With 11 bases removed from V and 1 base from J, the gap between germline ends came to 14 bases. CDR1 and CDR2 from the germline V gene are MDHEN and SYDVKM. The CDR3 has 13 residues. The CDR3 sequence: CAGATTGNTEAFF. CDR3 bases: TGTGCCGGCGCCACGACAGGGAACACTGAAGCTTTCTTT.

V and J are TRBV5-6 and TRBJ2-2; D perhaps matches TRBD1 (6 bases). V shed 0 bases and J shed 4 bases, with 16 bases lying between them. This CDR3 is built from 17 residues. Germline-derived CDR1 and CDR2 are SGHDT and YYEEEE. The CDR3 DNA follows: TGTGCCAGCAGCTTGGCAGGGGAGCTTCGGGGCACCGGGGAGCTGTTTTTT. This sequence encodes CASSLAGELRGTGELFF.

This clone appeared a few times. The rearrangement links TRBV28 to TRBJ1-1, with 8 bases fitting TRBD1. The junction had 5 bases not matched to a gene; V was cut back by 6 bases and J by 5 bases. CDR1 is MDHEN and CDR2 is SYDVKM in the germline V gene. The CDR3 runs to 13 residues. In DNA, the CDR3 is TGTGCCAGCAGCGGACAGGGTCTTACTGAAGCTTTCTTT. This encodes CASSGQGLTEAFF.

V and J are TRBV10-3 and TRBJ2-7; TRBD2 is a possible D gene (6 bases). The CDR3 extends over 15 amino acids. Trimming cost V 4 bases and J 2 bases, with 15 bases left between them. Per germline, CDR1 ENHRY and CDR2 SYGVKD. CDR3 nucleotide sequence: TGTGCCATCAGTGTTGGTAGCGGTGTACCCTACGAGCAGTACTTC. As protein: CAISVGSGVPYEQYF.

The table lists this clone with a few counts. The chain couples TRBV5-1 to TRBJ1-2; TRBD1 might be the D (5 bases). Germline assignment: CDR1 SGHRS and CDR2 YFSETQ. Trimming cost V 3 bases and J 3 bases, with 12 bases left between them. The CDR3 has 14 amino acids. CDR3 sequence (DNA): TGCGCCAGCAGCTCCGGGACCGAGCACTATGGCTACACCTTC. Amino acid sequence: CASSSGTEHYGYTF.